These 17 T cell receptor beta chains share one sample of origin, sequenced in a study of long-term antiretroviral therapy in people with HIV. At survey level, the immunoSEQ assay was run in its v3.0 version. Data came from immunoSEQ multiplex PCR; TCRdb stores just in-frame clones and leaves some out. In the table there are roughly 12,000 clones, roughly four fifths of which are singletons. Source: unsorted PBMCs, taken 1.2 years after starting antiretroviral therapy. The origin of the receptors is a man aged 35 to 55 with HIV.

This clone was detected only a few times. The chain recombines TRBV19 with TRBJ1-5, with a weak D call TRBD1 (5 bases). CDR1 and CDR2 from the germline V gene are LNHDA and SQIVND (reference sequence). Trimming removed 5 bases from V and 5 bases from J, with 19 bases in between. The CDR3 is made up of 16 amino acids. The CDR3, as DNA: TGTGCCAGTAGTCCCTGGACCGGGGGGGAGTATCAGCCCCAGCATTTT. Amino acids: CASSPWTGGEYQPQHF.

This chain joins TRBV28 and TRBJ2-6; D gene ambiguous. Trimming pared 2 bases from V and 0 bases from J, leaving 5 bases between. Germline lookup yields CDR1 MDHEN and CDR2 SYDVKM. This CDR3 region has 15 residues. CDR3 bases: TGTGCCAGCAGTTTAGTCCTCTCTGGGGCCAACGTCCTGACTTTC. It specifies CASSLVLSGANVLTF.

The gene calls are TRBV5-6 and TRBJ1-5, with TRBD1 matching 9 bases. The J segment lost 9 bases and the V segment lost 3 bases, leaving 7 bases of the junction unmatched. This CDR3 has 14 residues. In germline, CDR1 is SGHDT, CDR2 YYEEEE. Written as DNA, the CDR3 is TGTGCCAGCAGCTCCGGGACAGGGAGTGGGCCCCAGCATTTT. Its translation: CASSSGTGSGPQHF.

The CDR3 is CASSLGNSPLHF. For the CDR3, the DNA is TGTGCCAGCAGCCTGGGGAATTCACCCCTCCACTTT. V and J are TRBV7-8 and TRBJ1-6; no reliable D call. This CDR3 region has 12 residues. V lost 5 bases and J lost 7, with 6 bases in between. Germline V gives CDR1 SGHVS, CDR2 FQNEAQ.

The chain links TRBV6-5 to TRBJ1-2; D might be TRBD1 (6 bases). Trimming stripped 8 bases from V and 0 bases from J, with 16 bases between. The CDR3 spans 15 residues. In germline, CDR1 is MNHEY, CDR2 SVGAGI. This chain's CDR3 is CASQTSRGSNYGYTF. CDR3 in DNA: TGTGCCAGCCAAACCTCCAGGGGCTCTAACTATGGCTACACCTTC.

This clone was seen only a few times. The chain employs TRBV19 and TRBJ2-1; D might be TRBD2 (5 bases). V lost 3 bases to trimming and J lost 4 bases, with 13 bases between them. Germline CDR1 LNHDA, CDR2 SQIVND (reference sequence). The CDR3 contains 15 residues. The CDR3 nucleotides are TGTGCCAGTAGTATCGGGGTACCCCCTTACAATGAGCAGTTCTTC. Encoded protein: CASSIGVPPYNEQFF.

This clone was seen a handful of times. The chain couples TRBV11-2 to TRBJ2-7; a possible D gene is TRBD1 (6 bases). Per germline, CDR1 SGHAT and CDR2 FQNNGV. The CDR3 loop spans 11 amino acids. The germline V and J ends were trimmed by 5 bases and 5 bases, with 7 bases remaining between them. CDR3 in amino acids: CASSRTDEQYF. The CDR3, as DNA: TGTGCCAGCAGCCGGACAGACGAGCAGTACTTC.

The chain uses TRBV28 and TRBJ1-2; 7 bases map to TRBD1. V dropped 5 bases and J dropped 4; count of bases not matched to a gene: 7. This CDR3 spans 14 amino acids. Germline V gives CDR1 MDHEN, CDR2 SYDVKM. The CDR3 spells CASSPWTGRYGYTF. Written as DNA, the CDR3 is TGTGCCAGCAGTCCCTGGACAGGACGCTATGGCTACACCTTC.

V usage is TRBV7-7 and J usage is TRBJ2-7; a weak D match, TRBD2 (5 bases). The CDR3 is made up of 18 amino acids. V dropped 3 bases and J dropped 0 bases, with 21 bases sitting between them. Germline CDR1 and CDR2: SSHAT and FNYEAQ (reference sequence). DNA of the CDR3: TGTGCCAGCAGCTTGGCCCTCTTTGAGGAAGAGGGCTCCTACGAGCAGTACTTC. As protein: CASSLALFEEEGSYEQYF.

The chain is built from TRBV29-1 and TRBJ2-1; D tentatively fits TRBD1 or TRBD2 (6 bases each). The germline V gene encodes CDR1 SQVTM and CDR2 ANQGSEA. The CDR3 consists of 10 residues. Trimming left V 3 bases short and J 12 bases short, with 9 bases between. The CDR3 sequence is CSVDRGGQFF. Here the CDR3 DNA reads TGCAGCGTTGACAGGGGAGGGCAGTTCTTC.

This chain links TRBV5-5 with TRBJ2-7, with 14 bases that match TRBD2. V lost 5 bases to trimming and J lost 0 bases; unmatched junction nucleotides: 4. Germline CDR1 is SGHKS and CDR2 is YYEKEE (reference sequence). CDR3 size: 16 residues. For the CDR3, the DNA is TGTGCCAGCAGTTACGGACTAGCGGGGGGCTCCTACGAGCAGTACTTC. Protein product: CASSYGLAGGSYEQYF.

The CDR3 region is CASSPIERQDPYGYTF. The CDR3 DNA follows: TGTGCCAGCTCACCAATCGAGAGACAGGATCCTTATGGCTACACCTTC. The chain is built from TRBV18 and TRBJ1-2, with a weak D call TRBD1 (6 bases). The ends were cut back, 2 bases at V and 5 bases at J, with 18 bases in the middle. This CDR3 is 16 amino acids long. Germline CDR1 is KGHSH and CDR2 is LQKENI.

The gene calls are TRBV7-2 and TRBJ2-2; D remains unclear. Trimming took off 1 base at V and 6 bases at J, with 6 bases between the two ends. The CDR3 extends over 13 amino acids. Looked up from germline, CDR1 is SGHTA and CDR2 is FQGNSA. The CDR3 sequence is CASSLVRSGELFF. In nucleotides, the CDR3 is TGTGCCAGCAGCTTAGTTAGGTCCGGGGAGCTGTTTTTT.

This rearrangement joins TRBV13 to TRBJ1-5, with D possibly TRBD1 on 6 matching bases. Germline V gene data show CDR1 as PRHDT and CDR2 as FYEKMQ (reference sequence). V was pared by 4 bases and J by 3 bases, with 10 bases between. This CDR3 is 14 amino acids long. The CDR3 is CASSYAGANQPQHF. The DNA for the CDR3 is TGTGCCAGCAGCTACGCGGGGGCCAATCAGCCCCAGCATTTT.

The chain couples TRBV2 to TRBJ2-7; either TRBD1 or TRBD2 may fit D (6 bases each). The CDR3 totals 12 residues. CDR1 and CDR2 from the germline V gene are SNHLY and FYNNEI. V lost 6 bases and J 6 bases, leaving 12 bases between the germline ends. The CDR3 region is CASREGGAEQYF. The CDR3 coding sequence is TGTGCCAGCAGGGAGGGGGGAGCCGAGCAGTACTTC.

The chain joins TRBV4-2 to TRBJ2-1, with 7 positions matching TRBD1. Germline-derived CDR1 and CDR2 are LGHNA and YNFKEQ. J was trimmed by 7 bases and V by 0 bases; bases with no gene match: 12. The CDR3 consists of 17 residues. CDR3 protein: CASSQDQGVMIGNEQFF. The CDR3 coding sequence is TGTGCCAGCAGCCAAGACCAGGGGGTCATGATAGGTAATGAGCAGTTCTTC.

This chain joins TRBV5-6 and TRBJ2-1, with 8 bases aligning to TRBD1. CDR1 and CDR2 from the germline V gene are SGHDT and YYEEEE. With V trimmed by 4 bases and J by 2 bases, 5 bases remained unmatched. The CDR3 loop spans 15 amino acids. CDR3 bases: TGTGCCAGCAGCCCAGGGACAGGCCCCTACAATGAGCAGTTCTTC. Translating gives CASSPGTGPYNEQFF.